The 18 T cell receptor beta chains given below trace back to one sample, sequenced in a study of immune characteristics of hereditary and idiopathic chronic pancreatitis. TCRdb's table, derived via immunoSEQ multiplex PCR, lists solely in-frame clones and lacks some. The profile shows several thousand clones, more than 65% of them singletons. Patients having total pancreatectomy with islet autotransplantation provided the chronic pancreatitis pancreas tissue. The sample taken for sequencing was pancreas tissue with hereditary chronic pancreatitis. The source is a human donor with chronic pancreatitis.

The chain employs TRBV6-5 and TRBJ2-1, with a weak D call TRBD1 (5 bases). The CDR3 is 15 residues long. Germline CDR1 and CDR2: MNHEY and SVGAGI. V was pared by 6 bases and J by 0 bases, with 12 bases between. The CDR3 DNA reads as TGTGCCAGCAGAGACAGCTGGAGCTCCTACAATGAGCAGTTCTTC. Translation gives CASRDSWSSYNEQFF.

This clone was detected only a few times. V and J are TRBV7-9 and TRBJ2-7, with TRBD1 identical over 8 bases. V lost 1 base, J lost 3 bases, and 11 bases stayed unmatched. Germline V CDR1 and CDR2: SEHNR, FQNEAQ (reference sequence). The CDR3 totals 17 residues. For the CDR3, the DNA is TGTGCCAGCAGCTTAGGCGACAGGGGACTGAATAGCTACGAGCAGTACTTC. Translated, it gives CASSLGDRGLNSYEQYF. The full variable domain, its missing parts supplied by reference TRBV7-9 and TRBJ2-7, is DTGVSQNPRHKITKRGQNVTFRCDPISEHNRLYWYRQTLGQGPEFLTYFQNEAQLEKSRLLSDRFSAERPKGSFSTLEIQRTEQGDSAMYLCASSLGDRGLNSYEQYFGPGTRLTVT.

The chain combines TRBV7-8 with TRBJ1-1, with D unclear. The CDR3 runs to 13 residues. The V gene's germline CDR1 is SGHVS and CDR2 FQNEAQ. V lost 3 bases and J lost 0, with 5 bases in between. CDR3 amino acids: CASSFPVNTEAFF. As DNA, the CDR3 is TGTGCCAGCAGCTTTCCGGTGAACACTGAAGCTTTCTTT.

This sequence joins TRBV27 and TRBJ2-3; possible D gene TRBD1, 6 bases. The CDR3 loop spans 13 amino acids. Germline loops: CDR1 MNHEY, CDR2 SMNVEV (reference sequence). V gave up 6 bases and J gave up 2 bases, with 9 bases separating them. CDR3 sequence reads: CASSWGLTDTQYF. CDR3 in DNA: TGTGCCAGCAGCTGGGGGCTCACAGATACGCAGTATTTT.

The chain links TRBV7-6 to TRBJ1-2, with 9 bases aligning to TRBD1. CDR3 length: 12 amino acids. J lost 8 bases, V lost 5 bases, and 3 bases had no gene match. Per germline, CDR1 SGHVS and CDR2 FNYEAQ. This CDR3 reads CASSAGQGGYTF. CDR3 nucleotides: TGTGCCAGCAGCGCCGGACAGGGGGGCTACACCTTC.

This chain uses TRBV6-5 with TRBJ2-7; the D gene is possibly TRBD1 (6 bases). V was shortened by 0 bases and J by 6 bases, with 18 bases between the two germline ends. The CDR3 covers 16 residues. Per germline, CDR1 MNHEY and CDR2 SVGAGI. The CDR3 here is CASSYSIPPDRTEQYF. The CDR3 bases are TGTGCCAGCAGTTACTCGATCCCCCCGGACAGAACCGAGCAGTACTTC.

The chain joins TRBV6-5 to TRBJ2-3; D possibly corresponds to TRBD2 (5 bases). Trimming removed 0 bases at V and 1 base at J, with 5 bases between. The CDR3 is 14 residues long. Germline CDR1 and CDR2: MNHEY and SVGAGI. The CDR3 DNA is TGTGCCAGCAGTTACTCGAGGGGCACAGATACGCAGTATTTT. Translated, it gives CASSYSRGTDTQYF.

This rearrangement joins TRBV2 to TRBJ1-1; a weak D match, TRBD1 (5 bases). The CDR3 has 14 amino acids. Germline-derived CDR1 and CDR2 are SNHLY and FYNNEI. V was cut by 6 bases and J by 2 bases, with 13 bases left in between. The CDR3 protein is CASSPGQPNTEAFF. CDR3 nucleotide sequence: TGTGCCAGCAGCCCTGGACAACCAAACACTGAAGCTTTCTTT.

This chain links TRBV10-2 with TRBJ1-4; D gene ambiguous. This CDR3 contains 13 residues. Germline assignment: CDR1 WSHSY and CDR2 SAAADI. The V and J ends lost 7 bases and 2 bases respectively, with 8 bases between them. Written as DNA, the CDR3 is TGCGCCAGCAAGTTGAGCACTAATGAAAAACTGTTTTTT. Its protein product is CASKLSTNEKLFF.

V gene TRBV5-1 combines with J gene TRBJ2-2; D unclear. The CDR3 runs to 16 residues. Per germline, CDR1 SGHRS and CDR2 YFSETQ. Trimming took 1 base from V and 0 from J, leaving 10 bases between them. The chain's CDR3 is CASSLNRAANTGELFF. The DNA of the CDR3 is TGCGCCAGCAGCTTGAATCGGGCAGCGAACACCGGGGAGCTGTTTTTT.

The chain joins TRBV4-1 to TRBJ1-6; D unclear. CDR1 and CDR2 from the germline V gene are MGHRA and YSYEKL. The CDR3 runs to 13 residues. The ends were cut back, 0 bases at V and 12 bases at J, with 9 bases in the middle. Here the CDR3 DNA reads TGCGCCAGCAGCCAAGATGCGGAGAAACCCCTCCACTTT. It codes for CASSQDAEKPLHF.

The rearrangement uses TRBV18 and TRBJ2-1, with 8 bases lining up with TRBD1. The length of the CDR3 is 15 residues. From germline, CDR1 is KGHSH and CDR2 LQKENI. V was clipped by 1 base and J by 5 bases; unmatched bases: 4. CDR3 residues: CASSPRQGRNNEQFF. CDR3 DNA sequence: TGTGCCAGCTCACCACGACAGGGGCGGAACAATGAGCAGTTCTTC.

The chain recombines TRBV7-5 with TRBJ1-4; the DNA was not compared with TRBD1, the D call given in the table. TRBV7-5 is a known pseudogene. This CDR3 contains 15 residues. The CDR3 is CARSPSTGSNEKLFF. The CDR3 nucleotides read TGTGCCAGAAGCCCTAGTACAGGGTCGAATGAAAAACTGTTTTTT.

Relative to its sample, this clone is large. This chain connects TRBV19 to TRBJ1-6, with a possible D match to TRBD1 (6 bases). The germline V gene has CDR1 LNHDA and CDR2 SQIVND (reference sequence). The CDR3 contains 15 residues. V dropped 6 bases and J dropped 0 bases, with 9 bases sitting between them. The CDR3 DNA is TGTGCCAGTAGGGGGGCCAGCTCCTATAATTCACCCCTCCACTTT. It encodes CASRGASSYNSPLHF.

As to this clone: In the same sample, other DNA sequences code for this CDR3. The rearrangement joins TRBV6-1 to TRBJ2-1; a weak D match, TRBD2 (5 bases). With 0 bases removed from V and 1 base from J, the gap between germline ends came to 7 bases. Germline lookup yields CDR1 MNHNS and CDR2 SASEGT. The CDR3 consists of 15 residues. CDR3 sequence (DNA): TGTGCCAGCAGTGAAGCGTCGGGATCCTACAATGAGCAGTTCTTC. This encodes CASSEASGSYNEQFF.

This clone was found a few times. CDR3 in amino acids: CATSDSNQGSPLHF. DNA for the CDR3: TGTGCCACCAGTGATTCAAATCAGGGGTCACCCCTCCACTTT. This chain uses TRBV24-1 with TRBJ1-6, with D tentatively TRBD1 (6 bases). From germline, CDR1 is KGHDR and CDR2 SFDVKD. Trimming shortened V by 2 bases and J by 10 bases, and 11 bases separated the two germline ends. This CDR3 is built from 14 residues.

The chain has TRBV4-2 and TRBJ1-1; D gene ambiguous. Germline loops: CDR1 LGHNA, CDR2 YNFKEQ. The V end lost 0 bases, the J end lost 5 bases, and 16 bases lay between the germline ends. CDR3 length: 16 residues. CDR3 region: CASSQDFPPVRTEAFF. CDR3 coding DNA: TGTGCCAGCAGCCAAGATTTCCCCCCAGTAAGAACTGAAGCTTTCTTT.

This chain uses TRBV25-1 with TRBJ1-2, with 7 positions matching TRBD1. This CDR3 comprises 14 residues. Germline CDR1 and CDR2: MGHDK and SYGVNS. Germline trimming cut 2 bases from V and 4 bases from J; bases unmatched to any gene: 4. CDR3 sequence: CASSEVGTAYGYTF. The CDR3 region has the DNA TGTGCCAGCAGTGAAGTTGGGACAGCCTATGGCTACACCTTC.